Listed below are T cell receptor beta chains from one sample, sequenced in a study of blood T cell repertoires in COVID-19. Profiling relied on immunoSEQ multiplex PCR, and the TCRdb table lists in-frame clones only, not all of them. The sample has around 380,000 clones; 81% are singletons. The sequencing input was peripheral blood. The receptors here all came from a human donor with acute or convalescent COVID-19. The donor label of this sample is uncertain. CDR3s include the opening cysteine and the closing phenylalanine or tryptophan. D genes are given only for firm matches. Only part of the rows carry a size: once, few, many, or a class if the clone is expanded.

V	J	size	D	DNA	CDR3
TRBV18	TRBJ2-7	NA	NA	TGTGCCAGCTCACCACGGGTACAGGGGAGGTACGAGCAGTACTTC	CASSPRVQGRYEQYF
TRBV5-4	TRBJ2-7	NA	NA	TGTGCCAGCAGCTTCAAGGGGTTCTACGAGCAGTACTTC	CASSFKGFYEQYF
TRBV2	TRBJ1-6	NA	TRBD1	TGTGCCAGCAGGGCCGGGACAGTCACAGCAACCCGCAGTTCACCCCTCCACTTT	CASRAGTVTATRSSPLHF
TRBV6-5	TRBJ1-2	NA	TRBD1	TGTGCCAGCACCAGGGACAGGGGACTGAGTAGTGGCTACACCTTC	CASTRDRGLSSGYTF
TRBV12-3/TRBV12-4	TRBJ2-5	NA	NA	TGTGCCAGCAGTTTCGGGGGAGCCCAGTACTTC	CASSFGGAQYF
TRBV11-1	TRBJ2-1	NA	TRBD2	TGTGCCAGCAGCCCCCTAGCGGGTGGCTACAATGAGCAGTTCTTC	CASSPLAGGYNEQFF
TRBV7-8	TRBJ2-2	NA	NA	TGTGCCAGCAGCTTAATAGCGACCGGGGAGCTGTTTTTT	CASSLIATGELFF
TRBV4-2	TRBJ2-2	once	NA	TGTGCCACCGAGGGGTCCCCCACACAGGGTACCGGGGAGCTGTTTTTT	CATEGSPTQGTGELFF
TRBV5-4	TRBJ1-1	NA	NA	TGTGCCAGCAGCCCTGTCTTTATGAACACTGAAGCTTTCTTT	CASSPVFMNTEAFF
TRBV28	TRBJ1-2	NA	TRBD1	TGTGCCAGCATCAGGGGCCGACAGGGGATTTGGGGGGGCTACACCTTC	CASIRGRQGIWGGYTF
TRBV11-2	TRBJ2-2	NA	NA	TGTGCCAGCAGCTTAGTCCAGGCCAGTACCGGGGAGCTGTTTTTT	CASSLVQASTGELFF
TRBV29-1	TRBJ2-7	NA	TRBD1	TGCAGCGTTACATCCGGGACAGGCGACTACGAGCAGTACTTC	CSVTSGTGDYEQYF